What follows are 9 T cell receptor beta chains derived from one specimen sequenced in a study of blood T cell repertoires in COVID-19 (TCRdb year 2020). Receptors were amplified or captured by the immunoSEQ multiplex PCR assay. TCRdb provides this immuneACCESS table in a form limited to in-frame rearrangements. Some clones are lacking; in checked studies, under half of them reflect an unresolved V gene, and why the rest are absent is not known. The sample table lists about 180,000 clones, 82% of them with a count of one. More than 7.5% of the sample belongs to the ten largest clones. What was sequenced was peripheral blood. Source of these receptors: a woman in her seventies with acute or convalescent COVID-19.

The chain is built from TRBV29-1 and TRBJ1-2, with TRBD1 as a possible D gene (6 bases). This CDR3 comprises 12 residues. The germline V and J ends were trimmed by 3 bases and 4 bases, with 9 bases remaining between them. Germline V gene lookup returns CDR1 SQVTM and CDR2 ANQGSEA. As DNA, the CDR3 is TGCAGCGTTGAGGGGGCTGGCTATGGCTACACCTTC. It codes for CSVEGAGYGYTF.

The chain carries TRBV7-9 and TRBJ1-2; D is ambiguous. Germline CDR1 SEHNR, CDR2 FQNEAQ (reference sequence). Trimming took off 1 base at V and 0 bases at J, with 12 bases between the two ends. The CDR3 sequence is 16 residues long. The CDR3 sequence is CASSLGAWASNYGYTF. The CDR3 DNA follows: TGTGCCAGCAGCTTAGGCGCGTGGGCCTCTAACTATGGCTACACCTTC. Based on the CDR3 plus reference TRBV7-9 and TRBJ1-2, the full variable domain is DTGVSQNPRHKITKRGQNVTFRCDPISEHNRLYWYRQTLGQGPEFLTYFQNEAQLEKSRLLSDRFSAERPKGSFSTLEIQRTEQGDSAMYLCASSLGAWASNYGYTFGSGTRLTVV.

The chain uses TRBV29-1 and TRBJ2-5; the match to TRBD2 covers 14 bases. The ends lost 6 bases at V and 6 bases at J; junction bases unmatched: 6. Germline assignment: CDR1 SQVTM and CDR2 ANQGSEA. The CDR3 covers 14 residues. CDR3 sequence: CSVQTSGGAQTQYF. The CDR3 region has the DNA TGCAGCGTACAGACTAGCGGGGGGGCTCAGACCCAGTACTTC. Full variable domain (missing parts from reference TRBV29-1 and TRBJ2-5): SAVISQKPSRDICQRGTSLTIQCQVDSQVTMMFWYRQQPGQSLTLIATANQGSEATYESGFVIDKFPISRPNLTFSTLTVSNMSPEDSSIYLCSVQTSGGAQTQYFGPGTRLLVL.

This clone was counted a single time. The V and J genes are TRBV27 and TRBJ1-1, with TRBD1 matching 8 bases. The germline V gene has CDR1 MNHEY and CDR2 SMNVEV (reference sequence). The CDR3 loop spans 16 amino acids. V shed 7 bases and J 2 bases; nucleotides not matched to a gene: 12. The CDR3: CASKNYVGQGNTEAFF. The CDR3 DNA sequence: TGTGCCAGCAAAAACTACGTCGGACAGGGAAACACTGAAGCTTTCTTT.

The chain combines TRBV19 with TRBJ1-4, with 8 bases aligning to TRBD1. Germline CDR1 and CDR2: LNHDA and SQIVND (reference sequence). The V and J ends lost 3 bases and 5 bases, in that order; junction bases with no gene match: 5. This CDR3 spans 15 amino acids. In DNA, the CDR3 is TGTGCCAGTAGTATCGGACAGGGTTGGAATGAAAAACTGTTTTTT. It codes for CASSIGQGWNEKLFF.

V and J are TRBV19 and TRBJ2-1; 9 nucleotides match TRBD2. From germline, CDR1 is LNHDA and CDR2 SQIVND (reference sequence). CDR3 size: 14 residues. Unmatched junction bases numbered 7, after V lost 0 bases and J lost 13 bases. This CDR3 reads CASSIDAGTSPQFF. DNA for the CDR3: TGTGCCAGTAGTATAGATGCCGGGACTAGCCCCCAGTTCTTC.

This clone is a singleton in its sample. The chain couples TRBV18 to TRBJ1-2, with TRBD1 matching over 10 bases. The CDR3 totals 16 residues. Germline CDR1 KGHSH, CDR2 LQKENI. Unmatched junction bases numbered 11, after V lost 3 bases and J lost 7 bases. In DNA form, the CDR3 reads TGTGCCAGCTCACCTGGACAGGGGGTTACGCCCGGTGGCTACACCTTC. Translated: CASSPGQGVTPGGYTF.

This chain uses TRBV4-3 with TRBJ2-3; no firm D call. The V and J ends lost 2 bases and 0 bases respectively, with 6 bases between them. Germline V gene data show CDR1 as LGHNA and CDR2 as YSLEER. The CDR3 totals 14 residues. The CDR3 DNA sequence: TGCGCCAGCAGCCAACAGGAAAGCACAGATACGCAGTATTTT. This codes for CASSQQESTDTQYF.

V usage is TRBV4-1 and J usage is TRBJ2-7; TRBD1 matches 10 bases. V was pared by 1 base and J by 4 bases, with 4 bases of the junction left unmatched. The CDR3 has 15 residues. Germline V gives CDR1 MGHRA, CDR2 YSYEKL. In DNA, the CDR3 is TGCGCCAGCAGCCAAGGCCGGGACAGGGGTTACGAGCAGTACTTC. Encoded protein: CASSQGRDRGYEQYF.